What follows are 14 T cell receptor beta chains derived from one specimen sequenced in a study of graft-versus-host responses after intestinal transplantation (dated by TCRdb to about 2021). Their antigens remain unidentified. Receptor amplification or capture employed the immunoSEQ multiplex PCR assay. Not all clones reach the TCRdb copy of this immuneACCESS table, which keeps in-frame sequences only. Checked studies attribute under half of the gap to unresolved V genes and leave the rest unexplained. The sample table holds about 100,000 clones, of which about nine tenths were seen once. The ten top clones hold approximately 5.6% of the sample. The sample's time point label, in plain terms: cells obtained before transplantation from donor or recipient. Sequencing used unstimulated CD8+ T cells sorted from spleen or lymph node cells, obtained before intestinal transplant. The receptors come from a human donor who received an intestinal transplant.

The chain recombines TRBV9 with TRBJ2-7; 8 positions match TRBD1. CDR1 is SGDLS and CDR2 is YYNGEE in the germline V gene. The CDR3 consists of 15 residues. After removal of 0 bases from V and 3 bases from J, the junction contained 5 bases not matched to a gene. CDR3 loop: CASSVGAGGGYEQYF. The CDR3 DNA reads as TGTGCCAGCAGCGTAGGGGCAGGGGGCGGCTACGAGCAGTACTTC.

DNA of the CDR3: TGCAGCGTTTCGGGACTAGCGGGAACGGGAGGGGCCAACGTCCTGACTTTC. Amino acids: CSVSGLAGTGGANVLTF. The rearrangement links TRBV29-1 to TRBJ2-6; TRBD2 matches at 13 bases. The CDR3 runs 17 residues. With 5 bases clipped from V and 4 bases from J, the junction kept 8 bases outside the gene matches. Germline V lookup: CDR1 SQVTM, CDR2 ANQGSEA.

This chain links TRBV7-9 with TRBJ2-2, with D hard to call. Trimming removed 2 bases at V and 3 bases at J, with 4 bases between. Germline CDR1 SEHNR, CDR2 FQNEAQ (reference sequence). The CDR3 length is 13 residues. The DNA for the CDR3 is TGTGCCAGCAGCTTATTGGACACCGGGGAGCTGTTTTTT. This sequence encodes CASSLLDTGELFF.

The J gene is TRBJ2-3, the V gene TRBV5-1; 12 nucleotides align to TRBD2. Unmatched junction bases numbered 13, after V lost 4 bases and J lost 4 bases. Germline V lookup: CDR1 SGHRS, CDR2 YFSETQ. The CDR3 sequence is 18 residues long. CDR3 bases: TGCGCCAGCAGCCTTACAAGGACTAGCGGGACCCTAGCAGATACGCAGTATTTT. It translates to CASSLTRTSGTLADTQYF.

J is TRBJ2-7 and V is TRBV5-4; TRBD1 agrees at 9 bases. Per germline, CDR1 SGHNT and CDR2 YYREEE (reference sequence). This CDR3 region has 16 residues. The V and J ends lost 6 bases and 4 bases, in that order; junction bases with no gene match: 14. DNA of the CDR3: TGTGCCAGCACCACAGGGGGCGGGGACCCTCCGTACGAGCAGTACTTC. Translating gives CASTTGGGDPPYEQYF.

The V call is TRBV6-5, the J call TRBJ2-7; 7 nucleotides line up with TRBD1. This CDR3 is 15 amino acids long. J lost 2 bases, V lost 5 bases, and 9 bases had no gene match. Germline V gives CDR1 MNHEY, CDR2 SVGAGI. CDR3 DNA sequence: TGTGCCAGCAGTCTACTTGGGACAGAAGCCTACGAGCAGTACTTC. This translates into CASSLLGTEAYEQYF.

The chain links TRBV13 to TRBJ2-7, with D uncertain. The CDR3 spans 14 residues. The V end lost 7 bases, the J end lost 2 bases, and 15 bases lay between the germline ends. CDR1 is PRHDT, CDR2 FYEKMQ, per germline (reference sequence). The CDR3 loop is CASTINRGPYEQYF. Here the CDR3 DNA reads TGTGCCAGCACCATAAACCGAGGCCCCTACGAGCAGTACTTC.

This chain uses TRBV5-5 with TRBJ1-4, with unresolved D. The CDR3 covers 14 residues. Germline-derived CDR1 and CDR2 are SGHKS and YYEKEE (reference sequence). Trimming removed 0 bases from V and 6 bases from J, with 9 bases in between. In DNA, the CDR3 is TGTGCCAGCAGCTTGGAGGAGCAAGATGAAAAACTGTTTTTT. Translation gives CASSLEEQDEKLFF.

The chain is built from TRBV4-1 and TRBJ1-3; D call uncertain. CDR3 length: 15 amino acids. Trimming removed 10 bases at V and 2 bases at J, with 18 bases between. Germline CDR1 and CDR2: MGHRA and YSYEKL. The DNA for the CDR3 is TGCGCCACCTCGAACCCCCGGGGAACTGGAAACACCATATATTTT. It translates to CATSNPRGTGNTIYF.

This chain uses TRBV18 with TRBJ1-4, with D possibly matching TRBD1 (5 bases). Germline V gives CDR1 KGHSH, CDR2 LQKENI. Trimming removed 0 bases at V and 8 bases at J, with 13 bases between. The CDR3 contains 15 residues. CDR3: CASSPPSGNEEKLFF. Written as DNA, the CDR3 is TGTGCCAGCTCACCACCATCAGGGAATGAGGAAAAACTGTTTTTT. Full variable domain (rest looked up from reference TRBV18 and TRBJ1-4): NAGVMQNPRHLVRRRGQEARLRCSPMKGHSHVYWYRQLPEEGLKFMVYLQKENIIDESGMPKERFSAEFPKEGPSILRIQQVVRGDSAAYFCASSPPSGNEEKLFFGSGTQLSVL.

The chain joins TRBV10-2 to TRBJ2-3; no clear D. Trimming took 0 bases from V and 4 from J, leaving 8 bases between them. The CDR3 spans 14 residues. Germline CDR1 WSHSY, CDR2 SAAADI. The CDR3 region is CASSESGTADTQYF. As DNA, the CDR3 is TGCGCCAGCAGTGAGTCAGGCACAGCAGATACGCAGTATTTT.

The genes are TRBV19 and TRBJ2-7; D perhaps matches TRBD1 (6 bases). Trimming removed 5 bases at V and 6 bases at J, with 14 bases between. CDR1 is LNHDA, CDR2 SQIVND, per germline (reference sequence). The CDR3 totals 13 residues. This chain's CDR3 is CASSSQGFGEQYF. In DNA, the CDR3 is TGTGCCAGTAGTTCACAGGGATTCGGCGAGCAGTACTTC. The full variable domain, rest sourced from reference TRBV19 and TRBJ2-7, is DGGITQSPKYLFRKEGQNVTLSCEQNLNHDAMYWYRQDPGQGLRLIYYSQIVNDFQKGDIAEGYSVSREKKESFPLTVTSAQKNPTAFYLCASSSQGFGEQYFGPGTRLTVT.

The V call is TRBV27, the J call TRBJ1-2, with D tentatively TRBD1 (6 bases). The V end lost 3 bases, the J end lost 4 bases, and 15 bases lay between the germline ends. Germline CDR1 is MNHEY and CDR2 is SMNVEV (reference sequence). The CDR3 is 15 residues long. The CDR3 sequence is CASSLGQPSLYGYTF. Written as DNA, the CDR3 is TGTGCCAGCAGTTTGGGACAACCCTCTCTCTATGGCTACACCTTC.

The rearrangement links TRBV11-2 to TRBJ2-3, with D unclear. The V end was cut by 4 bases, the J end by 4 bases, with 9 bases between. The length of the CDR3 is 13 residues. The V gene's germline CDR1 is SGHAT and CDR2 FQNNGV. In DNA, the CDR3 is TGTGCCAGCAGCTCGAACATAGCAGATACGCAGTATTTT. Protein sequence: CASSSNIADTQYF.